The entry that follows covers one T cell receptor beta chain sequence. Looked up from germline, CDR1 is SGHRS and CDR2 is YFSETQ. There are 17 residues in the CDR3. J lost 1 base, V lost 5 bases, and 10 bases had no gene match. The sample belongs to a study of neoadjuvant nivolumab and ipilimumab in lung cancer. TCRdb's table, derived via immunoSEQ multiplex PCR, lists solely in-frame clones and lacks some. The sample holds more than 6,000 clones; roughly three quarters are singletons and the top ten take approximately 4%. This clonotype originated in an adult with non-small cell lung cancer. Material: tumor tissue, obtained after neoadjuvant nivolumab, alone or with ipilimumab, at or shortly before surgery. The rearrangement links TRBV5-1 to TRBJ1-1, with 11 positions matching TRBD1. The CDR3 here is CASRLGQGANPNTEAFF. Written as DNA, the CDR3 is TGCGCCAGCAGGCTCGGACAGGGGGCGAACCCGAACACTGAAGCTTTCTTT.